The source of this TCR beta chain is a study of cytomegalovirus exposure and HLA in healthy donors. Concerning this clone itself: Its antigen is currently unknown.

60 Vbeta and 13 Jbeta primers were used in PCR. TCRdb's copy holds only in-frame clones and misses some; the assay was immunoSEQ multiplex PCR. The sample shows about 170,000 clones, about 82% of them seen only once. V gave up 4 bases and J gave up 1 base; unmatched junction bases: 7. This CDR3 spans 15 amino acids. Germline V CDR1 and CDR2: MGHRA, YSYEKL. Findings and caveats of the study: Sequencing artifact likely explains a cluster of highly shared sequence variants.

The sequence was collected from a female donor in good health and CMV-seronegative. The chain couples TRBV4-1 to TRBJ2-7; 7 nucleotides align to TRBD1. Sequencing used PBMCs. The CDR3 reads CASSLGTAPSYEQYF. DNA of the CDR3: TGCGCCAGCAGCCTAGGGACAGCGCCTTCCTACGAGCAGTACTTC.